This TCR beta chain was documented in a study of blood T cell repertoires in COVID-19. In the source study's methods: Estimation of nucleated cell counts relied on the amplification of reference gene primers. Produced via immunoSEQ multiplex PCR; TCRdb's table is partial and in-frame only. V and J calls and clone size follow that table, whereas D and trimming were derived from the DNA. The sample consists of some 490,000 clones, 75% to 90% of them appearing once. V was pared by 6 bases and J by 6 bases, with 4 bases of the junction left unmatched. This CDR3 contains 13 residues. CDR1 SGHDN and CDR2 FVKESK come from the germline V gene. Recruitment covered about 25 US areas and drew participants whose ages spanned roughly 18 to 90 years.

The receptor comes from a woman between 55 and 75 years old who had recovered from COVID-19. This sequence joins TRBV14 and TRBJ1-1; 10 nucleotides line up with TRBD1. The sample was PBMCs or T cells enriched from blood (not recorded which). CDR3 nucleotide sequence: TGTGCCAGCAGGGACAGGGGGAGGCCTGAAGCTTTCTTT. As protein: CASRDRGRPEAFF.